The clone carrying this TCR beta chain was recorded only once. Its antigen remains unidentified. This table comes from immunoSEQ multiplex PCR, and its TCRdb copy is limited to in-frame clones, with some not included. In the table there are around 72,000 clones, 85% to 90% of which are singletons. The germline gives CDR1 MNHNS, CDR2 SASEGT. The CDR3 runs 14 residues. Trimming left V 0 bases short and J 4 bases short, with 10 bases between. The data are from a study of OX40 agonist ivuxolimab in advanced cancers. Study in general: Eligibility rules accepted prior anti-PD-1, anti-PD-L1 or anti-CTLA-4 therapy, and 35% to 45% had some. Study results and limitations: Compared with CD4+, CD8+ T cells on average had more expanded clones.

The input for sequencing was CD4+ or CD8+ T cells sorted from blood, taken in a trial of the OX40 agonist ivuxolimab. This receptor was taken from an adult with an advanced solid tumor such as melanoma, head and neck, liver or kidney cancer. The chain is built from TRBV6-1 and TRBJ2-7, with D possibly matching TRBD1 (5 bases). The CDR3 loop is CASSEALQAYEQYF. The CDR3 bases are TGTGCCAGCAGTGAAGCTCTACAGGCATACGAGCAGTACTTC.